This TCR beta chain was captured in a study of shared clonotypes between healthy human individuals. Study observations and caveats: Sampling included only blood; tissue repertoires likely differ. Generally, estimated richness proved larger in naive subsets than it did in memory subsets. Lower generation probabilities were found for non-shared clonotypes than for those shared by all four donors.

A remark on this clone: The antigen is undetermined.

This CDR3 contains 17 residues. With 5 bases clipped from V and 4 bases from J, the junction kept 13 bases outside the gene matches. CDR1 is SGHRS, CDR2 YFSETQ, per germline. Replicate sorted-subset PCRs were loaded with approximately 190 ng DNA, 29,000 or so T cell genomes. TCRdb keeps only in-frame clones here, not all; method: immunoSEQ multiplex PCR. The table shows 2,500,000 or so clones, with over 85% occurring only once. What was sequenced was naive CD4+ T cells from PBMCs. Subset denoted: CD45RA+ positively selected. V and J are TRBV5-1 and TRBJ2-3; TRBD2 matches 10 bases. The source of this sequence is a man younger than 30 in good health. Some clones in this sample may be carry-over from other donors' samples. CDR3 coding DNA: TGCGCCAGCAGGTCTAGCGGGAGCCTGGATTGGGCAGATACGCAGTATTTT. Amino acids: CASRSSGSLDWADTQYF.